This T cell receptor beta chain came from a study of T-cell memory formation after mild COVID-19. This clonotype was observed a handful of times. With constant-segment primers, 5'RACE yielded cDNA libraries of TCR alpha and TCR beta that carried sample barcodes and UMIs. A single record per CDR3 protein comes from TCRdb applying MiXCR to the 5' RACE reads. This table holds tens of thousands of distinct CDR3 sequences, over 10% found once. There are 13 residues in the CDR3. Trimming cost V 2 bases and J 5 bases, with 7 bases left between them. The clonotype comes from a man younger than 35 who had mild COVID-19 (a few samples of this study predate the infection). Cell type and time point are not known. V and J are TRBV12-3 or TRBV12-4 and TRBJ1-5; no clear D gene. The sequencing input was PBMCs or a T cell subset sorted from them (not recorded which). The DNA for the CDR3 is TGTGCCAGCAGTTTACAGAGTGATCAGCCCCAGCATTTT. Translation gives CASSLQSDQPQHF.